The present T cell receptor beta chain was sequenced within a study of cytomegalovirus exposure and HLA in healthy donors (dated by TCRdb to the late 2010s). Background on the whole study: According to an earlier analysis of 450 to 650 of the donors, 150 million to 200 million T cells yielded roughly 100 million unique TCR beta sequences and about 280 Gb of sequence data. Four to six DR-DQ haplotypes were handled as single units for association and clustering because linkage in the cohort was strong. Among a few hundred genotyped donors of the cohort, an average of about 240,000 unique TCR beta nucleotide sequences were sequenced per donor, about a sixth of them non-productive. A later genetic analysis used genome-wide SNP genotypes for about three fifths of the 666 donors, treating that subset as a discovery cohort. In an earlier analysis of roughly 580 of the donors, high-throughput TCR beta sequencing was used to judge whether each TCR beta V gene segment behaved as functional or pseudogenic. HLA typing covered class I and class II loci at four-digit resolution. To predict cytomegalovirus infection status, the study combined high-throughput TCR immunosequencing, statistical association of individual TCRs with disease status, and machine learning. A later analysis re-analyzed previously published TCR beta repertoires from roughly 630 donors and added high-resolution HLA genotyping to study TCR occurrence patterns. The genetic ancestry cluster associated with self-reported Caucasian donors included around four fifths of the roughly 400 genotyped donors. Around 300 gigabases of sequencing data and tens of millions of unique TCR sequences were included in an early release covering several hundred HLA-typed donors. Rather than using new phenotypic data, the later analysis identified candidate immune exposures from TCR beta sequences and from how often those sequences occurred across donors. The aim of the study was to test whether cataloging public T cell receptors could identify signatures of past pathogen exposure. All discovery cohort repertoires had been generated using a single sequencing platform. In addition to the first cohort of roughly 670 subjects, a separate validation cohort of 120 different subjects was used. Donor age, sex, ethnicity and CMV serostatus were compiled together with the repertoire data. The study used immunosequencing to profile the T cell repertoires of under 700 subjects and linked those repertoires to cytomegalovirus serostatus. Typing coverage differed by locus: A, B, C, DRB1 and DQB1 were typed in about 620-640 donors, DQA1 in around 500, DPA1 in 606, and DPB1 in 400 to 490.

Comment on this clone: It has no known antigen specificity. No much larger clonotype is one base removed from it; base qualities were not supplied.

Beyond this particular receptor, the publication reports: The earlier analysis of almost 600 of the donors excluded seventeen rarely observed V segments, including chromosome 9 orphons, because counts were too low. In both the original and validation cohorts, the classifier was reported to diagnose cytomegalovirus status with high specificity and sensitivity. At a false discovery rate of 0.05, a later analysis linked some 18,000 TCR beta sequences to specific HLA alleles. Compared with the roughly 710-donor mean, donors in an Asian-associated ancestry cluster had fewer N-insertions in productive TCRs, according to a later genetic analysis. Several of the top co-occurrence clusters appeared to be linked to parvovirus B19, influenza, CMV and Epstein-Barr virus, according to a later analysis. In the study, approximately 160 TCR beta chains were listed as associated with cytomegalovirus. Roughly uniform sequencing depth across donors was assumed in presence/absence analyses, although this assumption may not hold. A cluster of highly shared sequence variants was judged likely to be a technical artifact of the sequencing pipeline. It was suggested by the authors that the approach could potentially be generalized to other disease states and immunological phenotypes. Correlated functional status among segregating V segments might be attributable to linkage disequilibrium, but an unknown experimental factor could not be ruled out. Strong co-occurrence of HLA alleles, especially DR and DQ, made assigning TCR associations to individual alleles difficult. Broadly in line with IMGT annotations, most TCR beta V segments showed up in productive rearrangements about 87% or about 30% of the time in an earlier analysis of around 550 of the donors. For the cohort, immune exposure information was limited to CMV serostatus. A later analysis found that most CMV-associated TCR beta chains appeared HLA-restricted, with HLA associations seemingly driven largely by CMV exposure. Most TCR sequences were observed very rarely across donors, whereas some public TCRs were present in many individuals. Because some donors lacked HLA typing at each locus, the association tests relied only on the typed subset. A later analysis found that HLA-associated TCR beta chains were more clonally expanded and had lower generation probabilities than equally common non-associated chains. V-gene and J-gene trimming of TCR beta chains was associated with a missense DCLRE1C variant in a later genetic analysis, and the association was replicated in an independent cohort. In this cohort, only TCR beta chains were sequenced, and detectable features were limited by the absence of alpha or paired-chain data. In a later analysis, the rate of TCR association differed among HLA loci, with DRB1 alleles having the most associated TCRs and HLA-C alleles having the fewest. In vitro tests confirmed that a few of the cytomegalovirus-associated TCR beta chains recognize cytomegalovirus antigens. A further reported finding was that TCR beta sequences accurately predicted the HLA-A and HLA-B alleles for most subjects in the first cohort.

The cohort consisted of 600 to 700 healthy bone marrow donors. Cohort members were all nominally healthy when sampled, although unrecorded immune exposures were likely present. The donor was CMV seronegative and was included in the group of 352 seronegative cohort members. A peripheral blood sample was provided by each donor, and peripheral blood mononuclear cells were used for TCR beta sequencing. Genomic DNA extraction from the blood cell samples was performed with the Qiagen DNeasy Blood Extraction Kit. Libraries were made using the immunoSEQ multiplex PCR assay. The multiplex PCR relied on a mix of 60 forward primers for TCR Vbeta segments and 13 reverse primers for TCR Jbeta segments. Amplification of the CDR3 region of rearranged TCR beta genes was performed with a multiplex PCR assay on genomic DNA. Amplified TCR beta libraries were sequenced as 87-base-pair reads on the Illumina HiSeq System. In the authors' own workflow: In a later analysis, tens of millions of unique TCR beta chains were counted across the roughly 610 repertoires, and approximately 9.9 million of these chains were shared by at least two donors. Raw reads were error-corrected and collapsed into unique sequences by a nearest-neighbor algorithm in which closely related sequences were merged to remove PCR and sequencing errors. Alignment of CDR3 sequences to IMGT reference sequences was used to assign V, D and J gene segments. For a sequence to be retained, a match of at least six nucleotides to both a V gene segment and a J gene segment was required. Rearrangements were classified as productive when the CDR3 lacked stop codons and remained in frame with V and J, and all other rearrangements were classified as non-productive. CDR3 was defined according to IMGT convention as the region running from the second conserved V-encoded cysteine to the conserved J-encoded phenylalanine. The earlier analysis of approximately 500 of the donors excluded sequences that lacked an unambiguous match to a single V gene segment. An earlier analysis of 500 to 600 of the donors classified V segments as functional when productive rearrangements were above 56.7% and as segregating when the standard deviation between donors was above 5%. A statistical classification framework was developed to diagnose cytomegalovirus status using the catalog of TCR beta chain sequences. In a later analysis, TCR nucleotide sequences were compared against IMGT/GENE-DB human TR gene sequences so that V and J genes could be assigned. The TCRdist pipeline was used in a later analysis to assign CDR3 sequences and most-parsimonious VDJ recombination scenarios. In a later analysis, each TCR beta chain was defined by its CDR3 amino acid sequence together with its V-gene family, and reads without a unique V-gene family were excluded. In a later analysis, 550 to 650 highly shared, low-generation-probability nucleotide sequences were removed to address suspected cross-contamination and a sequencing artifact. For each public chain, a later analysis derived a clonal expansion index from normalized ranks of inferred template counts within each repertoire. In a later analysis, generation probabilities were computed with a VDJ recombination model fitted to out-of-frame rearrangements, and the resulting probabilities were checked against IGoR. A later analysis scored TCR-TCR, TCR-HLA and TCR-CMV co-occurrence with hypergeometric tests, applying a repertoire-size bias correction to TCR pairs. A later analysis estimated false discovery rates by permuting HLA or CMV assignments 20 times. A later analysis grouped co-occurring TCRs with DBSCAN, adding TCRdist sequence similarity when clustering within HLA-allele-positive subsets. Co-occurrence clustering excluded repertoires with fewer than 30,000 or more than 120,000 public chains, plus five with anomalous nucleotide sharing. The immuneACCESS repertoire file appears here via TCRdb, limited to in-frame rearrangements. These files lack a portion of the clones; in checked studies, under half of the deficit traces to unresolved V genes, and the cause of the others is not known. From that table come the V and J calls and clone size; the DNA was used to work out D and trimming. The sample table contains about 180,000 clones; only one count was recorded for about four fifths of them. The ten largest clones take up 2% to 3% of the sample.

The clonotype was recovered from a male donor in good health and CMV-seronegative. The sequencing input was PBMCs.

The DNA sequence reads TGTGCCAGCAGCCGACGGACTAGCGGTTCCTACAATGAGCAGTTCTTC. Protein translation: CASSRRTSGSYNEQFF. The chain was built from TRBV7-9 and TRBJ2-1, with 10 central nucleotides matching TRBD2. The CDR3 spans 16 residues, from the cysteine through the phenylalanine. The only DNA kept is the CDR3, 48 bases in frame from the first base. For this chain, trimming is 5 bases at the V end and 1 base at the J end, and the number of junction bases without a gene match is 5. Based on the germline V gene (reference sequence), the CDR1 and CDR2 sequences are SEHNR and FQNEAQ.